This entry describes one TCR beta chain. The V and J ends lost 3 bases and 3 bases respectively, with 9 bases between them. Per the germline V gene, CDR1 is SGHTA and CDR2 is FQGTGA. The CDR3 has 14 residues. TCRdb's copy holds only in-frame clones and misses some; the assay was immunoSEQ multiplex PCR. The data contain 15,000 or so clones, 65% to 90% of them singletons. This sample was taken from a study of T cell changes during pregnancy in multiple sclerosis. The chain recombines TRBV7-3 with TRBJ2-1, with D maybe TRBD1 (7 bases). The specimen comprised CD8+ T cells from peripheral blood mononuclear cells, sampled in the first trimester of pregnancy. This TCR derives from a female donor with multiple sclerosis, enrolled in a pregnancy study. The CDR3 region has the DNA TGTGCCAGCAGCTTTCAGGGGGGCTACAATGAGCAGTTCTTC. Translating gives CASSFQGGYNEQFF. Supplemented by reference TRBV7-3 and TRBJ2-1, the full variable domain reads GAGVSQTPSNKVTEKGKYVELRCDPISGHTALYWYRQSLGQGPEFLIYFQGTGAADDSGLPNDRFFAVRPEGSVSTLKIQRTERGDSAVYLCASSFQGGYNEQFFGPGTRLTVL.